Sequencing of this T cell receptor beta chain was carried out in a study of Ad26.COV2.S vaccination and SARS-CoV-2 variants. The germline V gene encodes CDR1 SGHNT and CDR2 YYREEE (reference sequence). This CDR3 is built from 14 residues. The V end was cut by 3 bases, the J end by 4 bases, with 13 bases between. Sequenced by immunoSEQ multiplex PCR; TCRdb stores in-frame clones only, minus some. The sample contains roughly 150,000 clones, just over 85% of which appear only once. Turning to this clone: Its cognate antigen is unknown.

General study results and limits: Spike-specific TCR breadth in vaccine recipients exceeded that seen in placebo recipients. A substantial breadth of spike-specific CD8+ and CD4+ T cell responses after vaccination has been reported. Total responses of T cells may have been underestimated by the analyses of TCR breadth and depth.

This material consisted of peripheral blood, taken after recovery from COVID-19. The chain recombines TRBV5-4 with TRBJ2-5; D perhaps matches TRBD2 (7 bases). The clonotype was recovered from a human donor who had recovered from COVID-19. The CDR3 sequence: CASSSPGGRETQYF. The CDR3 DNA follows: TGTGCCAGCAGCTCTCCGGGGGGCCGAGAGACCCAGTACTTC.